The 23 T cell receptor beta chains below all came from one sample that was sequenced in a study of response to subunit inactivated influenza vaccine. TCRdb called the RT-PCR reads again in MiXCR, with one record for every CDR3 protein. This table holds about 500,000 distinct CDR3 sequences, 16% found once. This material consisted of CD4+ T cells sorted from PBMCs, taken approximately 25 months after vaccination. Receptor source: a man aged 45-69 years who received an inactivated influenza vaccine.

This clonotype was seen at least ten times. CDR3 residues: CSGQGTGPDTQYF. DNA of the CDR3: TGCAGCGGACAGGGGACGGGGCCAGATACGCAGTATTTT. V and J are TRBV29-1 and TRBJ2-3; 8 nucleotides align to TRBD1. Germline V CDR1 and CDR2: SQVTM, ANQGSEA. The CDR3 extends over 13 amino acids. With 7 bases clipped from V and 4 bases from J, the junction kept 7 bases outside the gene matches.

The table lists this clonotype with a few counts. A junction end diverges from the germline sequence, so it may reflect a read error. The chain has TRBV7-9 and TRBJ1-1; a weak D match, TRBD1 (5 bases). This CDR3 has 15 residues. Germline CDR1 is SEHNR and CDR2 is FQNEAQ (reference sequence). The DNA of the CDR3 is TGTGCCAGCAGCTTAGCCGGGACGGGGAACACTGGAGCTTTCTTT. Its protein product is CASSLAGTGNTGAFF.

This clonotype has at least ten counts. The V and J genes are TRBV4-2 and TRBJ2-3, with D tentatively TRBD1 or TRBD2 (5 bases each). The germline V gene has CDR1 LGHNA and CDR2 YNFKEQ. CDR3 length equals 16 residues. The V end was cut by 2 bases, the J end by 1 base, with 13 bases between. As DNA, the CDR3 is TGTGCCAGCAGCCAACCCGAGAGGGGACGCACAGATACGCAGTATTTT. This gives the protein CASSQPERGRTDTQYF.

As regards this clonotype: One junction end disagrees with the germline gene, perhaps due to a read error. This chain links TRBV7-7 with TRBJ2-3; 7 nucleotides match TRBD2. Germline CDR1 is SSHAT and CDR2 is FNYEAQ (reference sequence). The CDR3 covers 15 residues. CDR3 coding DNA: TGTGCTAGCAGCTTAGTGGCGGGGGAGTTGGATACGCAGTATTTT. Its translation: CASSLVAGELDTQYF.

The J gene is TRBJ2-1, the V gene TRBV7-8; 12 bases agree with TRBD2. There are 16 residues in the CDR3. The V gene end was trimmed by 5 bases and the J gene end by 4 bases; junction bases not matched to a gene: 6. Germline assignment: CDR1 SGHVS and CDR2 FQNEAQ. The CDR3 is CASSPTSGSTYNEQFF. The CDR3 nucleotides read TGTGCCAGCAGCCCGACTAGCGGGAGTACTTACAATGAGCAGTTCTTC.

The rearrangement links TRBV5-1 to TRBJ1-5; D remains ambiguous. Trimming stripped 0 bases from V and 4 bases from J, with 8 bases between. CDR1 and CDR2 (germline): SGHRS, YFSETQ. This CDR3 comprises 14 residues. CDR3: CASSLDFRNQPQHF. CDR3 DNA: TGCGCCAGCAGCTTGGACTTCCGGAATCAGCCCCAGCATTTT.

This clonotype came up a few times. The chain combines TRBV12-3 or TRBV12-4 with TRBJ2-5; D may be TRBD1 (5 bases). V was clipped by 6 bases and J by 10 bases, with 15 bases between them. This CDR3 has 12 amino acids. CDR3 sequence reads: CASRPDTFIQYF. The CDR3 bases are TGTGCCAGCAGACCGGACACTTTTATCCAGTACTTC.

This chain uses TRBV4-1 with TRBJ1-2; 8 nucleotides line up with TRBD1. Germline CDR1 and CDR2: MGHRA and YSYEKL. After removal of 4 bases from V and 8 bases from J, the junction contained 12 bases not matched to a gene. The CDR3 is 15 residues long. The CDR3 nucleotides are TGCGCCAGCAGCCGCTCAAGTGGACAGGGAAGCGGCTACACCTTC. Translation: CASSRSSGQGSGYTF.

This clonotype was observed a few times. This chain connects TRBV4-1 to TRBJ2-3, with 10 nucleotides matching TRBD2. This CDR3 has 15 residues. With V trimmed by 0 bases and J by 9 bases, 6 bases remained unmatched. The germline gives CDR1 MGHRA, CDR2 YSYEKL. The CDR3 nucleotides read TGCGCCAGCAGCCAAGATCGTGCTAGCGGGGGAACGCAGTATTTT. Its protein is CASSQDRASGGTQYF.

The chain links TRBV7-8 to TRBJ1-1; TRBD1 matches at 7 bases. CDR3 length equals 14 residues. CDR1 is SGHVS and CDR2 is FQNEAQ in the germline V gene. With 5 bases clipped from V and 4 bases from J, the junction kept 7 bases outside the gene matches. The CDR3 DNA reads TGTGCCAGCAGCCCACAGGGGACCACCACTGAAGCTTTCTTT. This gives the protein CASSPQGTTTEAFF.

This clonotype was recorded once. This may be a read error: a much more frequent sequence differs by one nucleotide. The chain joins TRBV11-2 to TRBJ1-1; D ambiguous. Germline assignment: CDR1 SGHAT and CDR2 FQNNGV. Deletions cut 1 base from V and 4 bases from J, with 19 bases between. The CDR3 runs to 17 residues. This CDR3 is CASSLGARASGSTEAFF. The DNA of the CDR3 is TGTGCCAGCAGCTTAGGGGCCCGAGCAAGCGGAAGCACTGAAGCTTTCTTT. Supplemented by reference TRBV11-2 and TRBJ1-1, the full variable domain reads EAGVAQSPRYKIIEKRQSVAFWCNPISGHATLYWYQQILGQGPKLLIQFQNNGVVDDSQLPKDRFSAERLKGVDSTLKIQPAKLEDSAVYLCASSLGARASGSTEAFFGQGTRLTVV.

This clonotype was seen more than once but under ten times. The rearrangement uses TRBV4-1 and TRBJ2-1; 15 bases fit TRBD2. V gave up 4 bases and J gave up 6 bases; unmatched junction bases: 7. The V gene's germline CDR1 is MGHRA and CDR2 YSYEKL. The CDR3 consists of 17 residues. The CDR3 sequence is CASSRGLAGGPFNEQFF. In DNA form, the CDR3 reads TGCGCCAGCAGCCGAGGACTAGCGGGAGGGCCGTTCAATGAGCAGTTCTTC.

This clonotype occurred a few times. The rearrangement joins TRBV6-4 to TRBJ1-6; D is ambiguous. Germline lookup yields CDR1 MRHNA and CDR2 SNTAGT. CDR3 length: 14 residues. V gave up 6 bases and J gave up 9 bases, with 15 bases separating them. The CDR3 DNA reads TGTGCCAGCAGCCCCGGGCCCGGCGGTTCACCCCTCCACTTT. It specifies CASSPGPGGSPLHF.

The chain joins TRBV20-1 to TRBJ2-7; D uncertain. The length of the CDR3 is 12 residues. Looked up from germline, CDR1 is DFQATT and CDR2 is SNEGSKA (reference sequence). V gave up 0 bases and J gave up 4 bases, with 7 bases separating them. CDR3 DNA: TGCAGTGCTAGAGATCATCTATACGAGCAGTACTTC. Translated, it gives CSARDHLYEQYF.

The chain employs TRBV5-5 and TRBJ1-1, with TRBD1 matching over 7 bases. CDR3 length: 15 amino acids. Unmatched junction bases numbered 6, after V lost 4 bases and J lost 0 bases. Germline V gene data show CDR1 as SGHKS and CDR2 as YYEKEE (reference sequence). CDR3 loop: CASSRGGQLNTEAFF. In DNA form, the CDR3 reads TGTGCCAGCAGCCGGGGGGGACAGTTGAACACTGAAGCTTTCTTT.

V and J are TRBV7-2 and TRBJ2-3; a weak D match, TRBD1 (6 bases). Germline CDR1 and CDR2: SGHTA and FQGNSA. The CDR3 is 17 residues long. Trimming took off 5 bases at V and 2 bases at J, with 20 bases between the two ends. CDR3 nucleotides: TGTGCCAGCAGCCGTTTGGGGGCGGCAGTAGACACAGATACGCAGTATTTT. It encodes CASSRLGAAVDTDTQYF.

This clonotype was seen more than once but under ten times. The V call is TRBV10-1, the J call TRBJ2-1, with TRBD2 matching 7 bases. The CDR3 contains 16 residues. The V gene's germline CDR1 is WNHNN and CDR2 SYGVQD (reference sequence). V lost 0 bases and J lost 2; bases outside the gene matches: 4. The CDR3 spells CASSESAGTTYNEQFF. CDR3 sequence (DNA): TGCGCCAGCAGTGAGTCGGCAGGGACTACCTACAATGAGCAGTTCTTC.

In its sample, this clonotype was seen a few times. The gene calls are TRBV11-2 and TRBJ2-3, with 7 bases matching TRBD1. V shed 5 bases and J 5 bases; nucleotides not matched to a gene: 10. The germline CDR1 and CDR2 sequences are SGHAT and FQNNGV. The CDR3 loop spans 15 amino acids. CDR3 sequence reads: CASSKFTTGKDTQYF. CDR3 coding DNA: TGTGCCAGCAGCAAGTTTACGACAGGGAAAGATACGCAGTATTTT.

The table lists this clonotype with a count of one. V gene TRBV11-2 combines with J gene TRBJ1-1; TRBD1 matches at 11 bases. This CDR3 spans 18 amino acids. The V and J ends lost 1 base and 2 bases, in that order; junction bases with no gene match: 9. Germline CDR1 and CDR2: SGHAT and FQNNGV. The CDR3 spells CASSLGPRDRGFNTEAFF. CDR3 sequence (DNA): TGTGCCAGCAGCTTAGGCCCCCGGGACAGGGGGTTTAACACTGAAGCTTTCTTT.

The V gene is TRBV11-2, the J gene TRBJ2-1; 14 bases are a match to TRBD2. The CDR3 is 18 amino acids. V gave up 5 bases and J gave up 5 bases; unmatched junction bases: 11. Germline CDR1 SGHAT, CDR2 FQNNGV. DNA of the CDR3: TGTGCCAGCAGCGGGACTAGCGGGAGAGCGAATGGTGACAATGAGCAGTTCTTC. Translated, it gives CASSGTSGRANGDNEQFF.

Many counts were recorded for this clonotype. The V gene is TRBV28, the J gene TRBJ2-2, with TRBD2 identical over 12 bases. The germline gives CDR1 MDHEN, CDR2 SYDVKM. Trimming removed 5 bases from V and 3 bases from J; junction bases left unmatched: 10. CDR3 length equals 18 residues. CDR3 DNA: TGTGCCAGCAGTCCCGGACTAGCGGGGAGGTCGGACACCGGGGAGCTGTTTTTT. Its translation: CASSPGLAGRSDTGELFF. Complete variable domain (other parts from reference TRBV28 and TRBJ2-2): DVKVTQSSRYLVKRTGEKVFLECVQDMDHENMFWYRQDPGLGLRLIYFSYDVKMKEKGDIPEGYSVSREKKERFSLILESASTNQTSMYLCASSPGLAGRSDTGELFFGEGSRLTVL.

This clonotype turned up a few times. The chain employs TRBV27 and TRBJ2-7; 7 nucleotides align to TRBD2. Germline trimming cut 5 bases from V and 4 bases from J; bases unmatched to any gene: 11. This CDR3 spans 15 amino acids. The germline V gene has CDR1 MNHEY and CDR2 SMNVEV (reference sequence). The CDR3 protein is CASSPRGRVGYEQYF. The CDR3 bases are TGTGCCAGCAGTCCGAGAGGGAGGGTGGGGTACGAGCAGTACTTC.

This chain links TRBV29-1 with TRBJ2-3, with 11 bases lining up with TRBD2. The V gene end was trimmed by 4 bases and the J gene end by 2 bases; junction bases not matched to a gene: 5. In germline, CDR1 is SQVTM, CDR2 ANQGSEA. CDR3 length: 15 residues. CDR3 loop: CSVGPSGGSTDTQYF. The CDR3 bases are TGCAGCGTTGGTCCTAGCGGGGGGTCCACAGATACGCAGTATTTT.